The 13 T cell receptor beta chains presented below share a single source sample, sequenced in a study of T cells in Graves' hyperthyroidism and ophthalmopathy. Researchers amplified the TCR beta CDR3 regions from RNA transcripts. In the first-round RT-PCR of the TCR CDR3, the HTBI primer set was used. TCRdb reprocessed the multiplex PCR reads via MiXCR and lists one record per CDR3 protein. This sample has roughly 500,000 distinct CDR3 sequences; approximately 49% occur once, and the top ten carry about two fifths. Material: peripheral blood or thyroid tissue (not recorded which). These TCRs come from an adult woman with Graves' disease, either hyperthyroidism or ophthalmopathy (not recorded which).

This clonotype was counted many times. The V gene is TRBV28, the J gene TRBJ1-1; D is undetermined. There are 12 residues in the CDR3. V lost 3 bases to trimming and J lost 8 bases, with 10 bases between them. CDR1 is MDHEN and CDR2 is SYDVKM in the germline V gene. CDR3 DNA sequence: TGTGCCAGCAGTTTCGGTTTGAAAGAAGCTTTCTTT. Amino acid sequence: CASSFGLKEAFF.

This clonotype was observed a handful of times. This sequence joins TRBV20-1 and TRBJ1-6; perhaps TRBD1 as D (5 bases). CDR1 is DFQATT and CDR2 is SNEGSKA in the germline V gene (reference sequence). The V end lost 1 base, the J end lost 7 bases, and 11 bases lay between the germline ends. CDR3 length: 14 amino acids. In DNA, the CDR3 is TGCAGTGCTAGAGTTCGCAGGGACAATTCACCCCTCCACTTT. Translated, it gives CSARVRRDNSPLHF.

This clonotype was recorded at least ten times. V and J are TRBV7-9 and TRBJ1-5, with a tentative D call TRBD1 (6 bases). The V gene lost 8 bases and the J gene lost 2 bases, with 10 bases spanning the gap. The CDR3 loop spans 13 amino acids. Germline-derived CDR1 and CDR2 are SEHNR and FQNEAQ (reference sequence). CDR3 residues: CASGSGGNQPQHF. CDR3 coding DNA: TGTGCCAGCGGGTCAGGGGGCAATCAGCCCCAGCATTTT.

The gene calls are TRBV20-1 and TRBJ1-5, with D uncertain. The CDR3 has 13 residues. Germline CDR1 reads DFQATT; CDR2 reads SNEGSKA (reference sequence). Trimming left V 2 bases short and J 1 base short, with 6 bases between. The CDR3 loop is CSARSTSNQPQHF. The DNA of the CDR3 is TGCAGTGCTAGATCGACAAGCAATCAGCCCCAGCATTTT.

The chain has TRBV10-1 and TRBJ2-5; D is unresolved. Germline V gene data show CDR1 as WNHNN and CDR2 as SYGVQD (reference sequence). The CDR3 sequence is 11 residues long. CDR3 nucleotides: TGCCGTCTAAGAGGTGCGGAGACCCAGTACTTC. Translating gives CRLRGAETQYF.

This clonotype was counted a few times. The rearrangement joins TRBV15 to TRBJ1-4, with unresolved D. This CDR3 is built from 12 residues. CDR1 and CDR2 (germline): LNHNV, YYDKDF (reference sequence). Trimming left V 1 base short and J 8 bases short, with 5 bases between. Written as DNA, the CDR3 is TGTGCCACCAGCAGAGCAACGGAAAAACTGTTTTTT. Translated: CATSRATEKLFF.

The CDR3 loop reads CASSDAVGFGQPLHF. The CDR3 DNA sequence: TGTGCCAGCAGTGACGCGGTAGGGTTTGGTCAGCCCCTCCACTTT. The chain couples TRBV2 to TRBJ1-6; D gene uncertain. V lost 3 bases and J 13 bases, leaving 19 bases between the germline ends. This CDR3 has 15 amino acids. The germline V gene encodes CDR1 SNHLY and CDR2 FYNNEI.

This clonotype appeared many times. The genes are TRBV11-2 and TRBJ2-7; D remains ambiguous. V was cut by 1 base and J by 2 bases, with 6 bases left in between. CDR1 is SGHAT and CDR2 is FQNNGV in the germline V gene. The CDR3 is 13 residues long. CDR3 in amino acids: CASSLATTYEQYF. DNA for the CDR3: TGTGCCAGCAGCTTAGCGACGACCTACGAGCAGTACTTC.

This clonotype has at least ten counts. The V gene is TRBV4-3, the J gene TRBJ1-2; tentatively, D is TRBD1 (5 bases). The germline gives CDR1 LGHNA, CDR2 YSLEER. V gave up 0 bases and J gave up 6 bases, with 8 bases separating them. This CDR3 is built from 13 residues. Here the CDR3 DNA reads TGCGCCAGCAGCCAAGAAGAAGGGGATGGCTACACCTTC. Protein product: CASSQEEGDGYTF.

At least ten counts were recorded for this clonotype. The CDR3 spells CSVGQGWGANQAFF. The DNA for the CDR3 is TGCAGCGTTGGACAGGGATGGGGAGCCAACCAAGCTTTCTTT. V and J are TRBV29-1 and TRBJ1-1; TRBD1 matches 7 bases. Germline assignment: CDR1 SQVTM and CDR2 ANQGSEA. The CDR3 covers 14 residues. V lost 4 bases to trimming and J lost 9 bases; unmatched junction nucleotides: 14.

The chain combines TRBV9 with TRBJ2-5; 7 bases fit TRBD2. Losses at the gene ends were 0 bases for V and 5 bases for J; bases not matched to a gene: 10. The CDR3 consists of 16 residues. Germline V lookup: CDR1 SGDLS, CDR2 YYNGEE. The CDR3 loop reads CASSVAPRDGRETQYF. The CDR3 DNA follows: TGTGCCAGCAGCGTAGCTCCCCGGGACGGGAGGGAGACCCAGTACTTC.

The chain has TRBV20-1 and TRBJ1-5; D is uncertain. Germline assignment: CDR1 DFQATT and CDR2 SNEGSKA (reference sequence). The ends were cut back, 0 bases at V and 4 bases at J, with 10 bases in the middle. The CDR3 covers 14 residues. CDR3 residues: CSARDVPENQPQHF. DNA for the CDR3: TGCAGTGCTAGAGATGTACCGGAAAATCAGCCCCAGCATTTT.

The gene calls are TRBV29-1 and TRBJ1-1; D gene unclear. This CDR3 is built from 11 residues. CDR1 is SQVTM, CDR2 ANQGSEA, per germline. Trimming took 7 bases from V and 5 from J, leaving 11 bases between them. The CDR3 region has the DNA TGCAGCGGAACTGTTAGGACTGAAGCTTTCTTT. This codes for CSGTVRTEAFF.